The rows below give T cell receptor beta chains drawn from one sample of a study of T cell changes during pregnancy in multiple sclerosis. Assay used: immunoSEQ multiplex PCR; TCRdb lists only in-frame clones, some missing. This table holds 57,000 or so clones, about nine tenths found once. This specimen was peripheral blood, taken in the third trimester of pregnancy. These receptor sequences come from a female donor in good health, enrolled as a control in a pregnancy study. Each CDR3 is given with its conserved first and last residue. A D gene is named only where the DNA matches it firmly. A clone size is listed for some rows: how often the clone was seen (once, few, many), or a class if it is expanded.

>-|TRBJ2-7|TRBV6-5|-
TGTGCCAGCAGTCTTACAGGGTATGGGGAGCAGTACTTC
CASSLTGYGEQYF
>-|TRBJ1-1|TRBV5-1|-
TGCGCCAGCAGGGGGAAATCAGGGGAAACTGAAGCTTTCTTT
CASRGKSGETEAFF
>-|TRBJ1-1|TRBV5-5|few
TGTGCCAGCACCCATGGGGGCAGATGGAACACTGAAGCTTTCTTT
CASTHGGRWNTEAFF
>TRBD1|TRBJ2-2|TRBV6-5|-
TGTGCCAGCAAATTGGACAGGGGACCCGGGGAGCTGTTTTTT
CASKLDRGPGELFF
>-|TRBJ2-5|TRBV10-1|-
TGCGCCAGCAGTGACGGAGGGGCAGGGACCCAGTACTTC
CASSDGGAGTQYF
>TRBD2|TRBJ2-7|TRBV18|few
TGTGCCAGCTCACCATTTCCCCCGGGGGGGCCCAGAAACGAGCAGTACTTC
CASSPFPPGGPRNEQYF
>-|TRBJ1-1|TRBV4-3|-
TGCGCCAGCAGCCAAGATCAGACAGTGACGGATGAAGCTTTCTTT
CASSQDQTVTDEAFF
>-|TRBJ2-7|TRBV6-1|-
TGTGCCAGCAGTCTAGCGCGAGCCTACGAGCAGTACTTC
CASSLARAYEQYF
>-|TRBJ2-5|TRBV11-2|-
TGTGCCAGCAGCGACAGCCCGGAGACCCAGTACTTC
CASSDSPETQYF
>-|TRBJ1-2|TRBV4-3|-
TGCGCCAGCAGCCAAGATCTTCCAGGGGCGCCGTCTAACTATGGCTACACCTTC
CASSQDLPGAPSNYGYTF
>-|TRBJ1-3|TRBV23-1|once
TGCGCCAGCGACAGCCGCTCTGGAAACACCATATATTTT
CASDSRSGNTIYF
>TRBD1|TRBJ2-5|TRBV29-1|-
TGCAGCGTTGAAGAACCCGGACAGGAAGAGACCCAGTACTTC
CSVEEPGQEETQYF
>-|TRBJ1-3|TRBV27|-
TGTGCCAGCAGTTCGCTGGGACATTTTGGAAACACCATATATTTT
CASSSLGHFGNTIYF
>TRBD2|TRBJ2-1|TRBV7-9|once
TGTGCCAGCAGCCCCGGACCCCTGGGCGGGAGTTGGAATGAGCAGTTCTTC
CASSPGPLGGSWNEQFF
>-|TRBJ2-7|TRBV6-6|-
TGTGCCAGCTCCTCGGCAGGGATCTCCTACGAGCAGTACTTC
CASSSAGISYEQYF
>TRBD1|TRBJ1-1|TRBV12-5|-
TGTGCTAGTGGCCTATCCGGGACAGGGGAAACTGAAGCTTTCTTT
CASGLSGTGETEAFF
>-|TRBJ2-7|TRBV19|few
TGTGCCAGTAGTATGCATGGAGACAGCTACGAGCAGTACTTC
CASSMHGDSYEQYF
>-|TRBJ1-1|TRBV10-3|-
TGTGCCAGCACCCGAGGGGCTGGACTCGTCAGGGGTGGTACTGAAGCTTTCTTT
CASTRGAGLVRGGTEAFF
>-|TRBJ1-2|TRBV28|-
TGTGCCAGCACATCCCGGACAGTGCCTTCGGTCTATGGCTACACCTTC
CASTSRTVPSVYGYTF
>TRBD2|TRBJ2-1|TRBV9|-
TGTGCCAGCAGGACTAGCGGGAATCCCGAGCAGTTCTTC
CASRTSGNPEQFF
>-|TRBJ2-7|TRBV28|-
TGTGCCAGCAGTGGCCCGGACACCACCTACGAGCAGTACTTC
CASSGPDTTYEQYF
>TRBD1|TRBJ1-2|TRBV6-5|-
TGTGCCAGCAGGGACTGGGACAGGGGCTCAGGCTACACCTTC
CASRDWDRGSGYTF
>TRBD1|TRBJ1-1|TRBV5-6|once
TGTGCCAGCAGCCCGGGGGACAGACTGAACACTGAAGCTTTCTTT
CASSPGDRLNTEAFF
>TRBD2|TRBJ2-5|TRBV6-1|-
TGTGCCAGCAGTGAAATCGGGCGACTAGCGGGAGGGGAGACCCAGTACTTC
CASSEIGRLAGGETQYF
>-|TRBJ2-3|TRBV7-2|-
TGTGCCAGCACTCTAGCGTTTAGCACAGATACGCAGTATTTT
CASTLAFSTDTQYF
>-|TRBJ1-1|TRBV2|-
TGTGCCAGCAGTGAAATAGCAACTGAAGCTTTCTTT
CASSEIATEAFF
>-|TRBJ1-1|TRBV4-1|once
TGCGCCAGCAGCCAAGATCAGGGGTGGAACACTGAAGCTTTCTTT
CASSQDQGWNTEAFF
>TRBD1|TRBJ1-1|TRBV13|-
TGTGCCAGCAGCTCCGGACAGGTGAACACTGAAGCTTTCTTT
CASSSGQVNTEAFF
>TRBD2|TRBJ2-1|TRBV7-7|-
TGTGCTAGCAGCTCTAGCGGGGGGGCCTACAATGAGCAGTTCTTC
CASSSSGGAYNEQFF
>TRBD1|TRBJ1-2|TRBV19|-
TGTGCCACTACTTCGGGACAGGGCTTATATGGCTACACCTTC
CATTSGQGLYGYTF
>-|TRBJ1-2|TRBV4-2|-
TGTGCCAGCAGCCCAACGGGGGGGCGGGATGGCTACACCTTC
CASSPTGGRDGYTF
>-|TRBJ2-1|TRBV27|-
TGTGCCAGCAGTTTATTCTTAGCGGCCAAATACGACAATGAGCAGTTCTTC
CASSLFLAAKYDNEQFF
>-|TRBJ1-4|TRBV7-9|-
TGTGCCAGCAGCTCCGGACAGACAGCAACTAATGAAAAACTGTTTTTT
CASSSGQTATNEKLFF
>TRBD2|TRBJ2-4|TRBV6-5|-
TGTGCCAGCAGTTACACTCCAACTAGCGGCAAAAACATTCAGTACTTC
CASSYTPTSGKNIQYF
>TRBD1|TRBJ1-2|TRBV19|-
TGTGCCAGTAGTACTCGGGACAGGGGCAACTATGGCTACACCTTC
CASSTRDRGNYGYTF
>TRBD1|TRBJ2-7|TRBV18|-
TGTGCCAGCTCAATACAGGGGGCGCTTGAGCAGTACTTC
CASSIQGALEQYF
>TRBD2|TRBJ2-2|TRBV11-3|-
TGTGCCAGCAGGGGGACAACGGGGGGGTCCGGGGAGCTGTTTTTT
CASRGTTGGSGELFF
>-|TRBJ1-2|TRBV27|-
TGTGCCAGCCGCGGAGGGTGGATTGGTGGCTACACCTTC
CASRGGWIGGYTF
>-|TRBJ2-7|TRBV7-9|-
TGTGCCAGCAGCTTACGGGAACTTACCTACGAGCAGTACTTC
CASSLRELTYEQYF
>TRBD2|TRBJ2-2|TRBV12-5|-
TGTGCTAGTGGTTTGGTACCCACGACTAGCGGGACGTACACCGGGGAGCTGTTTTTT
CASGLVPTTSGTYTGELFF
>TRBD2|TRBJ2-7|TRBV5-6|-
TGTGCCAGCAGCTTTTACGATGGAACTAGCGGGGGGAAACAGTACTTC
CASSFYDGTSGGKQYF
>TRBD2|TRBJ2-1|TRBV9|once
TGTGCCAGCAGCCCCCGATCGGGACTAGCGGGAGCCGATGAGCAGTTCTTC
CASSPRSGLAGADEQFF
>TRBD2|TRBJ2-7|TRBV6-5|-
TGTGCCAGCAGTTACTTCATCGGGAGGGGCTACGAGCAGTACTTC
CASSYFIGRGYEQYF
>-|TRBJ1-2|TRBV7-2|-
TGTGCCAGCAGCTTAGTGGTACAGGCTAACTATGGCTACACCTTC
CASSLVVQANYGYTF
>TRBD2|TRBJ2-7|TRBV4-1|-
TGCGCCAGCAGCCAAGGAAGGCTAGCGGGGACCCACGAGCAGTACTTC
CASSQGRLAGTHEQYF
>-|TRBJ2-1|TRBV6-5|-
TGTGCCAGCAGTTACCCTCAGGATGAGCAGTTCTTC
CASSYPQDEQFF
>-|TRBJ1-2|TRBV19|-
TGTGCCAGTAGTATCCCAGGCAGACAGAATGGCTACACCTTC
CASSIPGRQNGYTF
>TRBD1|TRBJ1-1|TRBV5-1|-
TGCGCCAGCAGACCCGGGACAGGGGACACTGAAGCTTTCTTT
CASRPGTGDTEAFF
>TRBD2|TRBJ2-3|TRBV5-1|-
TGCGCCAGCAGCTTCGGACTAGCGGGAGGGATCGCTAGCACAGATACGCAGTATTTT
CASSFGLAGGIASTDTQYF
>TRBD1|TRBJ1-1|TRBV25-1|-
TGTGCCAGCAGTACTCCTGGGACAGGTGAAGCTTTCTTT
CASSTPGTGEAFF
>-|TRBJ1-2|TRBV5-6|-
TGTGCCAGCAGCCTTGGACAGAACCCTAACTATGGCTACACCTTC
CASSLGQNPNYGYTF
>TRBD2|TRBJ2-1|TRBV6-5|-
TGTGCCAGCAGTCTCCGGGGGGGCCCCTACAATGAGCAGTTCTTC
CASSLRGGPYNEQFF
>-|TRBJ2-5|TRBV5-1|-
TGCGCCAGCAGCGTCGGGGGGACACGACAAGAGACCCAGTACTTC
CASSVGGTRQETQYF
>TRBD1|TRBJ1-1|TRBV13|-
TGTGCCAGCAGATGGACAGGGGTGGGGCTGAACACTGAAGCTTTCTTT
CASRWTGVGLNTEAFF
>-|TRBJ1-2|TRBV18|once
TGTGCCAGCTCACCCCCGACAGACAACTATGGCTACACCTTC
CASSPPTDNYGYTF
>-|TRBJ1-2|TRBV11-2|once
TGTGCCAGCAGCTTAGAGCGGACATCGTGGGGCTACACCTTC
CASSLERTSWGYTF
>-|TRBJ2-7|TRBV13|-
TGTGCCAGCAGCTGGGGGGGCAGCTCCTACGAGCAGTACTTC
CASSWGGSSYEQYF
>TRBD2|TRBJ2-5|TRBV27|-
TGTGCCAGCACCCGAAGAAAAAGACTCGGGACTAGCGGTCAAGAGACCCAGTACTTC
CASTRRKRLGTSGQETQYF
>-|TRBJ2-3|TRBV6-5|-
TGTGCCAGCAGTTCGTGGGCCCCCACAGATACGCAGTATTTT
CASSSWAPTDTQYF